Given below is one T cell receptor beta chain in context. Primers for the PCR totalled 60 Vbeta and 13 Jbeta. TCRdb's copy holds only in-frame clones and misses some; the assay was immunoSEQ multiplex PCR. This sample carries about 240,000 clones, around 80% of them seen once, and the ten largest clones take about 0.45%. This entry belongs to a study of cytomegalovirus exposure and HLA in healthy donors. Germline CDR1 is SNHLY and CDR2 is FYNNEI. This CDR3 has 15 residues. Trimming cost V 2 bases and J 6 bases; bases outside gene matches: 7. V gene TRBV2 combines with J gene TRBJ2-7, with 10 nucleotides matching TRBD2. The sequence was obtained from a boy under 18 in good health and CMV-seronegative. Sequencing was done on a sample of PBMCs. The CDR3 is CASSEPSGRGFEQYF. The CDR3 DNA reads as TGTGCCAGCAGTGAACCAAGCGGGAGGGGGTTCGAGCAGTACTTC.